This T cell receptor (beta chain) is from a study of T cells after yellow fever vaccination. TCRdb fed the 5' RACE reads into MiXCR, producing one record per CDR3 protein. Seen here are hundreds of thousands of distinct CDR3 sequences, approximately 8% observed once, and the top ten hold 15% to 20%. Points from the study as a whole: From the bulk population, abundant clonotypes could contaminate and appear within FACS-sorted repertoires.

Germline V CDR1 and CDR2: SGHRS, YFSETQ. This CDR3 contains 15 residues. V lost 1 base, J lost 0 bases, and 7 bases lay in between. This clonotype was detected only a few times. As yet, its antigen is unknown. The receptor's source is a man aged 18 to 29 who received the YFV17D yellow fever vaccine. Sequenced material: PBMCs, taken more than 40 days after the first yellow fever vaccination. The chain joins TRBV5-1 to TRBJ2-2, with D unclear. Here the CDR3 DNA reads TGCGCCAGCAGCTTGTCGACTCCGAACACCGGGGAGCTGTTTTTT. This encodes CASSLSTPNTGELFF.